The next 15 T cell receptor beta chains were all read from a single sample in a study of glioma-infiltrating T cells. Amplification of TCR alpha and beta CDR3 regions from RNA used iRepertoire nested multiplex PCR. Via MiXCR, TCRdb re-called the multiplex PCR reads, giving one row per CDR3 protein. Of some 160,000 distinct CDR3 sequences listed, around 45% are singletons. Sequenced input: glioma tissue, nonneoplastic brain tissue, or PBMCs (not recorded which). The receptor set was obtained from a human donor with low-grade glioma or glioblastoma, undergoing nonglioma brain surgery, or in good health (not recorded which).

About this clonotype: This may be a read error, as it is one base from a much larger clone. CDR3: CASIRDTDTQYF. In DNA, the CDR3 is TGTGCCAGCATCCGGGATACAGATACGCAGTATTTT. V gene TRBV7-8 combines with J gene TRBJ2-3, with D tentatively TRBD2 (5 bases). Germline CDR1 and CDR2: SGHVS and FQNEAQ. The CDR3 spans 12 residues. The V gene lost 7 bases and the J gene lost 3 bases, with 8 bases spanning the gap.

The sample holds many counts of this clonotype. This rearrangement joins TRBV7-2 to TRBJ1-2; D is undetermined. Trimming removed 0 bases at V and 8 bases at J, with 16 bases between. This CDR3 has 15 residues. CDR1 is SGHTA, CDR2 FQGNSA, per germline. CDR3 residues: CASSLADPNSGGYTF. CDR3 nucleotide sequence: TGTGCCAGCAGCTTAGCGGATCCTAATAGTGGGGGCTACACCTTC.

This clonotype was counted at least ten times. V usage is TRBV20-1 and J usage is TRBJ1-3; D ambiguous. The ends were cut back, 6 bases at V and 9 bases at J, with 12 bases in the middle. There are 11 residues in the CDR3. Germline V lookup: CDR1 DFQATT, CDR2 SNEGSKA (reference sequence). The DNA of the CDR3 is TGCAGTGCGGGTATGGGCGGCACCATATATTTT. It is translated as CSAGMGGTIYF.

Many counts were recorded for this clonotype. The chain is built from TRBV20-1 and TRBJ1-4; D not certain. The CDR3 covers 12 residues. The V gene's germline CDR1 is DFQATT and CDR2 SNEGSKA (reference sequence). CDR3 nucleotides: TGCGGAAGCCGTCAGACTAATGAAAAACTGTTTTTT. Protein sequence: CGSRQTNEKLFF.

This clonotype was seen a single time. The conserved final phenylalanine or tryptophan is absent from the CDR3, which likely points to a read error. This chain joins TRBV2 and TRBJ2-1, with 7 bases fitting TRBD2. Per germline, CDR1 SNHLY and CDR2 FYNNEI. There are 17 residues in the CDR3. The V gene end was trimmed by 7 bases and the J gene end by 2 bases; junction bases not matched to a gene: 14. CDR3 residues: CASKRVVLADTYNEQFL. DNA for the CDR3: TGTGCCAGCAAACGGGTTGTCCTAGCGGACACCTACAATGAGCAGTTCCTC.

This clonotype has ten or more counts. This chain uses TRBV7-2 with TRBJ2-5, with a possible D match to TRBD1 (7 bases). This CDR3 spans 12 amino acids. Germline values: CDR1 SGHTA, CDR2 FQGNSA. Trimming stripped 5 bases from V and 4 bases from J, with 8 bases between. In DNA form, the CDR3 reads TGTGCCAGCAGCCAGGGGGGAGAGACCCAGTACTTC. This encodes CASSQGGETQYF.

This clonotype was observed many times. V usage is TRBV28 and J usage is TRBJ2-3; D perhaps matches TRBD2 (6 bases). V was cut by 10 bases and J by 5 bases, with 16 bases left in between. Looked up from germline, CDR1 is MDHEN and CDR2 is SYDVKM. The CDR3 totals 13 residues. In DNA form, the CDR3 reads TGTGCCATCACTCCCCCGGGACTAGATACGCAGTATTTT. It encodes CAITPPGLDTQYF.

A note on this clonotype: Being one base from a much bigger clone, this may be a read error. In nucleotides, the CDR3 is TGTGCCAGCAGTTTCGGTCAGGGGATGCGGGGGGACCAAGAGACCCAGAACTTC. It translates to CASSFGQGMRGDQETQNF. The gene calls are TRBV28 and TRBJ2-5; 8 bases are shared with TRBD2. CDR1 MDHEN and CDR2 SYDVKM come from the germline V gene. This CDR3 is built from 18 residues.

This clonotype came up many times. CDR3 coding DNA: TGCAGTGCTGGCCGCCTGGCAGGGGGTCTTGGCGAGCAGTACTTC. Its protein is CSAGRLAGGLGEQYF. V gene TRBV20-1 combines with J gene TRBJ2-7; 7 bases align to TRBD1. Germline values: CDR1 DFQATT, CDR2 SNEGSKA (reference sequence). The CDR3 contains 15 residues. V was clipped by 5 bases and J by 6 bases; unmatched bases: 16.

The CDR3 DNA sequence: TGTGCCAGCAGGGGGAGCGGGAGGGCCAGGGATACGCAGTATTTT. This translates into CASRGSGRARDTQYF. The rearrangement joins TRBV28 to TRBJ2-3; 10 bases fit TRBD2. J lost 6 bases, V lost 6 bases, and 9 bases had no gene match. The CDR3 totals 15 residues. Germline V CDR1 and CDR2: MDHEN, SYDVKM. The full variable domain, completed using reference TRBV28 and TRBJ2-3, is DVKVTQSSRYLVKRTGEKVFLECVQDMDHENMFWYRQDPGLGLRLIYFSYDVKMKEKGDIPEGYSVSREKKERFSLILESASTNQTSMYLCASRGSGRARDTQYFGPGTRLTVL.

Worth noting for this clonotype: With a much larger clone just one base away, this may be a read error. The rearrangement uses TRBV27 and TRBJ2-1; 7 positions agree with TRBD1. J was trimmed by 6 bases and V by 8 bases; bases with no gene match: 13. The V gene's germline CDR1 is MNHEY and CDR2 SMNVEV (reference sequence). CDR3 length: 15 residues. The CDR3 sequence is CASSTPRGFCNEQFF. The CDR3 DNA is TGTGCCAGCTCTACCCCCAGGGGGTTCTGCAATGAGCAGTTCTTC.

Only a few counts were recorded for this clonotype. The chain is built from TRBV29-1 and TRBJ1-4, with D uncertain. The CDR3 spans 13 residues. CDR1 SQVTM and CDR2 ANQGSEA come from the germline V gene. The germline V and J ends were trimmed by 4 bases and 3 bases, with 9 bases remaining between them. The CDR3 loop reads CSVAIGANEKLFF. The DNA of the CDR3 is TGCAGCGTTGCCATTGGGGCTAATGAAAAACTGTTTTTT.

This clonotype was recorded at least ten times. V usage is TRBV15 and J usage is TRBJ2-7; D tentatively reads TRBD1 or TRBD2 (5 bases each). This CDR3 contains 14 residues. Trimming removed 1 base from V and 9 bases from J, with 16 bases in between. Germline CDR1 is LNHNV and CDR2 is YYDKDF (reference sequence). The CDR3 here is CATSRGTSGGPQYF. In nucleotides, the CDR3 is TGTGCCACCAGCAGAGGGACATCTGGAGGTCCGCAGTACTTC.

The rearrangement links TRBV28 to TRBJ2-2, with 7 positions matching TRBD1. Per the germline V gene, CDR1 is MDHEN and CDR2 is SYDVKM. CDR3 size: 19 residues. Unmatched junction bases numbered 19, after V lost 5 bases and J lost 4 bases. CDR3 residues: CASSPRPGTEGRGTGELFF. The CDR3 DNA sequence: TGTGCCAGCAGTCCAAGACCCGGGACAGAGGGCCGAGGCACCGGGGAGCTGTTTTTT.

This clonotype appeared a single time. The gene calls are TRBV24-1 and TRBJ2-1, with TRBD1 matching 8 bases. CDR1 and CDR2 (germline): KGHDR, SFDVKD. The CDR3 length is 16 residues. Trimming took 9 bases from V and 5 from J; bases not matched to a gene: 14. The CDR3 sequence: CATAESRVTGDNEQFF. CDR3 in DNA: TGTGCCACCGCCGAAAGCCGCGTGACAGGGGACAATGAGCAGTTCTTC.